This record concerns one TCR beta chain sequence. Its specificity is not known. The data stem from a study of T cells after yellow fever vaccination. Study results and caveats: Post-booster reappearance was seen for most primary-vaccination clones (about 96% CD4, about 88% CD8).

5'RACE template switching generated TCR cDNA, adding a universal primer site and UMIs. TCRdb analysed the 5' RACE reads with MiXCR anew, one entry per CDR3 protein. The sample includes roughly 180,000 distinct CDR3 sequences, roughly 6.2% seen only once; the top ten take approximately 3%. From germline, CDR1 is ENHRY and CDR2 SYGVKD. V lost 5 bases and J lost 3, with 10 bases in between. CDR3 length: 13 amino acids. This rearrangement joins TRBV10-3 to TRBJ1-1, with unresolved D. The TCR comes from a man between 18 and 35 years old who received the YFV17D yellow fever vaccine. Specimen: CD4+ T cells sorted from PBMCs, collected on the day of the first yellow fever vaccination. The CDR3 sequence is CAISPRVDTEAFF. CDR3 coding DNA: TGTGCCATCAGTCCGCGGGTGGACACTGAAGCTTTCTTT.